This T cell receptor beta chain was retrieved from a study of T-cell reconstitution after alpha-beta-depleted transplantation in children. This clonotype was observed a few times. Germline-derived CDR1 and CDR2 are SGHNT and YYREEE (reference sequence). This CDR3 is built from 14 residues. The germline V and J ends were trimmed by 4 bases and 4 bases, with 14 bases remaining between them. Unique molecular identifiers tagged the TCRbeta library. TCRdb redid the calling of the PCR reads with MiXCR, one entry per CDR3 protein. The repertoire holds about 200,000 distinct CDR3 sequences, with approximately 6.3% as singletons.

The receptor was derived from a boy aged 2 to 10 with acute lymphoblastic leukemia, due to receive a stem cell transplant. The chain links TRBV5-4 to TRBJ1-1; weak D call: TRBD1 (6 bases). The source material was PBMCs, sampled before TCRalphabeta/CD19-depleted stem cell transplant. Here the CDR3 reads CASSGDTLGTEAFF. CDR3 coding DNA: TGTGCCAGCAGCGGGGACACTCTGGGCACTGAAGCTTTCTTT.